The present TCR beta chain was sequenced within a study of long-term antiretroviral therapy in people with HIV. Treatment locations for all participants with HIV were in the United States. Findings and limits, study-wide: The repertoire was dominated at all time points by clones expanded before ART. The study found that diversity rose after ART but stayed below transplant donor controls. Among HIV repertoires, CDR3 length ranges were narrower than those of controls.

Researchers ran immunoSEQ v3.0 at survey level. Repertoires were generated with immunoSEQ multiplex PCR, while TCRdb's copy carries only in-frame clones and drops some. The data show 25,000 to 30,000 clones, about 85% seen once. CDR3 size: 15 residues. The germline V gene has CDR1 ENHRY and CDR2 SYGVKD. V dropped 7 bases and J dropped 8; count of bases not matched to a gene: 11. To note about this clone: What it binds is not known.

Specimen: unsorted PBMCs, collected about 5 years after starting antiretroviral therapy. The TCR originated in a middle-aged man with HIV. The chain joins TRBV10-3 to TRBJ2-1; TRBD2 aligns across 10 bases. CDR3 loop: CAINRAGGPGDEQFF. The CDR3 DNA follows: TGTGCCATCAATCGAGCGGGAGGGCCTGGAGATGAGCAGTTCTTC.